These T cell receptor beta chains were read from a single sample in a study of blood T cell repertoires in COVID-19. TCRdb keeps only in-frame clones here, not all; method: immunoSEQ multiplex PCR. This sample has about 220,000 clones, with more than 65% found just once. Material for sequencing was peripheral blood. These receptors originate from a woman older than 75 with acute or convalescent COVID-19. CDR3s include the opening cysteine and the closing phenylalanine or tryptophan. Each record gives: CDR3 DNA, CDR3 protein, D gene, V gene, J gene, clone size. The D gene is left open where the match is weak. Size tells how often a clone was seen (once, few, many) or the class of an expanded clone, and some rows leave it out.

TGTGCCAGCAGCGTACAGGGAGTTCCTTACGAGCAGTACTTC,CASSVQGVPYEQYF,-,TRBV7-2,TRBJ2-7,-
TGTGCCACCAGCAGAGGGGACAGAACTAATTCCTACAATGAGCAGTTCTTC,CATSRGDRTNSYNEQFF,TRBD1,TRBV15,TRBJ2-1,-
TGCAGTGCTAGTCAGGCGACGCTCACTGAAGCTTTCTTT,CSASQATLTEAFF,-,TRBV20-1,TRBJ1-1,-
TGCAGCGTTGCAACCGGAGGGGAAAAACTGTTTTTT,CSVATGGEKLFF,-,TRBV29-1,TRBJ1-4,-
TGTGCCAGCAGCAGGGGGACTAGCGGGGGCACAGATACGCAGTATTTT,CASSRGTSGGTDTQYF,TRBD2,TRBV7-9,TRBJ2-3,-
TGTGCCAGCAGTTCCCAGGTCAGGGGTAACTATGGCTACACCTTC,CASSSQVRGNYGYTF,-,TRBV28,TRBJ1-2,-
TGCGCCAGTAGCAGGGAGGGGACCTACGAGCAGTACTTC,CASSREGTYEQYF,TRBD2,TRBV5-1,TRBJ2-7,-
TGCGCCAGCAGCTTCAACAACCCGGGACAGGGGGCTAGGGGTCAGGACACTGAAGCTTTCTTT,CASSFNNPGQGARGQDTEAFF,TRBD1,TRBV5-1,TRBJ1-1,once
TGTGCCAGCAGCCCCCGGGGGGCGACTGAAGCTTTCTTT,CASSPRGATEAFF,-,TRBV7-2,TRBJ1-1,-
TGTGCCAGCAGCTTCGTGGCGACTAGCGCCTCCTACAATGAGCAGTTCTTC,CASSFVATSASYNEQFF,TRBD2,TRBV7-2,TRBJ2-1,-